These 10 T cell receptor beta chains were sequenced from one sample in a study of blood T cell repertoires in COVID-19. Libraries were prepared by immunoSEQ multiplex PCR; TCRdb keeps only in-frame clonotypes and omits some of them. The sample yields 250,000 to 300,000 clones, approximately 93% seen once. The sequencing sample was made of peripheral blood. The receptors derive from a woman aged 25 to 39 with COVID-19, enrolled during active disease.

As DNA, the CDR3 is TGTGCCAGCAGCCAAGAGGCGGGAGGCGGCGTGAATGAGCAGTTCTTC. Its protein is CASSQEAGGGVNEQFF. The chain couples TRBV3-1 (or the pseudogene TRBV3-2) to TRBJ2-1, with 8 positions matching TRBD2. V shed 0 bases, J shed 7 bases, and the junction held 8 bases outside the gene matches. Germline CDR1 is LGHDT and CDR2 is YNNKEL (reference sequence). The CDR3 sequence is 16 residues long.

V is TRBV27 and J is TRBJ2-3; perhaps TRBD1 as D (5 bases). CDR3 size: 13 residues. CDR1 is MNHEY, CDR2 SMNVEV, per germline (reference sequence). Trimming pared 6 bases from V and 1 base from J, leaving 8 bases between. CDR3 sequence (DNA): TGTGCCAGCAGAAAGACAGGCACAGATACGCAGTATTTT. Protein product: CASRKTGTDTQYF.

This clone was observed a handful of times. This chain connects TRBV7-2 to TRBJ1-5; TRBD1 might be the D (6 bases). Trimming left V 5 bases short and J 7 bases short, with 12 bases between. Germline-derived CDR1 and CDR2 are SGHTA and FQGNSA. The CDR3 spans 13 residues. The CDR3 DNA follows: TGTGCCAGCAGCACATACAGGGACCAGCCCCAGCATTTT. It translates to CASSTYRDQPQHF. The whole variable domain, filled in from reference TRBV7-2 and TRBJ1-5, reads GAGVSQSPSNKVTEKGKDVELRCDPISGHTALYWYRQSLGQGLEFLIYFQGNSAPDKSGLPSDRFSAERTGGSVSTLTIQRTQQEDSAVYLCASSTYRDQPQHFGDGTRLSIL.

A word on this clone: One end of the junction does not line up with germline, which may come from a read error. This sequence joins TRBV5-1 and TRBJ1-6, with 7 nucleotides matching TRBD1. The length of the CDR3 is 14 residues. Germline CDR1 and CDR2: SGHRS and YFSETQ. CDR3 nucleotides: TGCGCCAGCAGCTCCGGGACAGATAATTCACCCCCCCACTTT. It translates to CASSSGTDNSPPHF.

A single count supports this clone. V and J are TRBV3-1 (or the pseudogene TRBV3-2) and TRBJ2-3; TRBD2 matches 12 bases. The ends lost 3 bases at V and 4 bases at J; junction bases unmatched: 8. The germline gives CDR1 LGHDT, CDR2 YNNKEL (reference sequence). This CDR3 has 17 residues. CDR3 amino acids: CASSQTLAGGPPDTQYF. The CDR3 DNA sequence: TGTGCCAGCAGCCAGACGCTAGCGGGAGGGCCTCCAGATACGCAGTATTTT.

The chain uses TRBV7-2 and TRBJ2-2, with TRBD1 matching over 9 bases. There are 16 residues in the CDR3. Germline trimming cut 2 bases from V and 8 bases from J; bases unmatched to any gene: 9. Germline values: CDR1 SGHTA, CDR2 FQGNSA. The CDR3 reads CASSLSQQGASGELFF. The DNA of the CDR3 is TGTGCCAGCAGCTTATCCCAACAGGGGGCCTCGGGGGAGCTGTTTTTT.

J is TRBJ1-6 and V is TRBV10-1; no clear D. The germline V and J ends were trimmed by 3 bases and 7 bases, with 7 bases remaining between them. The CDR3 extends over 13 amino acids. In germline, CDR1 is WNHNN, CDR2 SYGVQD (reference sequence). The CDR3 is CASSEVLNSPLHF. Here the CDR3 DNA reads TGCGCCAGCAGTGAAGTCCTAAATTCACCCCTCCACTTT.

This clone was seen only once. This chain joins TRBV18 and TRBJ2-7, with D possibly TRBD1 on 6 matching bases. Germline loops: CDR1 KGHSH, CDR2 LQKENI. This CDR3 has 14 amino acids. Trimming left V 3 bases short and J 0 bases short, with 9 bases between. This CDR3 is CASSPLDSSYEQYF. For the CDR3, the DNA is TGTGCCAGCTCACCTCTGGACAGCTCCTACGAGCAGTACTTC.

The chain joins TRBV30 to TRBJ1-2; D unresolved. Germline CDR1 and CDR2: GTSNPN and SVGIG (reference sequence). CDR3 length: 12 amino acids. V was pared by 4 bases and J by 1 base, with 7 bases between. The CDR3, as DNA: TGTGCCTGGACCGTAGTTAACTATGGCTACACCTTC. Protein: CAWTVVNYGYTF.

V usage is TRBV6-5 and J usage is TRBJ2-5; 9 bases fit TRBD1. The J segment lost 5 bases and the V segment lost 6 bases, leaving 4 bases of the junction unmatched. Germline CDR1 MNHEY, CDR2 SVGAGI. There are 13 residues in the CDR3. The DNA for the CDR3 is TGTGCCAGCAGATGGACAGGGGTCGAGACCCAGTACTTC. The encoded protein is CASRWTGVETQYF.